This is a list of T cell receptor beta chains from one sample in a study of EBV T-cell therapy then PD-1 blockade in nasopharyngeal carcinoma. Antigens of these TCRs are unknown. Libraries were prepared by immunoSEQ multiplex PCR; TCRdb keeps only in-frame clonotypes and omits some of them. The data contain roughly 22,000 clones, about 79% of them seen just once; the ten biggest clones take up more than 20%. The material was CD8+ T cells from blood, obtained at day -245 from a patient whose treatment included autologous EBV-specific T cells and nivolumab. The receptors were gathered from a man between 40 and 49 years old with nasopharyngeal carcinoma. The CDR3 runs from the conserved cysteine through the conserved F or W. The D gene is left open where the match is weak. The size entry is marked missing in some rows and otherwise reads once, few, many or a size class.

TRBD2,TRBV6-1,.,TRBJ2-7,TGTGCCAGCAGTGTAACGGGAGGGGGGATAGGGTACGAGCAGTACTTC,CASSVTGGGIGYEQYF
.,TRBV7-9,.,TRBJ2-7,TGTGCCAGCAGCTTAGGGTCGGGCGAGCAGTACTTC,CASSLGSGEQYF
.,TRBV14,once,TRBJ1-1,TGTGCCAGCAGCCCAGGGGCAGGACCACGGACTGAAGCTTTCTTT,CASSPGAGPRTEAFF
.,TRBV7-9,few,TRBJ2-3,TGTGCCAGCAGCCCCCGACACACGAGCACAGATACGCAGTATTTT,CASSPRHTSTDTQYF
.,TRBV6-2/TRBV6-3,.,TRBJ1-6,TGTGCCAGCAGTTACTCGTTTCACTCACCCCTCCACTTT,CASSYSFHSPLHF
.,TRBV27,.,TRBJ1-1,TGTGCCAGCAGTCCCACAGGGAGGGAAGCTTTCTTT,CASSPTGREAFF
.,TRBV5-4,.,TRBJ1-6,TGTGCCAGCAGCTTGAGCGACAGCTACTCCTATAATTCACCCCTCCACTTT,CASSLSDSYSYNSPLHF
TRBD1,TRBV6-4,.,TRBJ2-3,TGTGCCAGCAGCCGACAGGGAACAGATACGCAGTATTTT,CASSRQGTDTQYF
.,TRBV30,few,TRBJ2-3,TGTGCCTTCCCGGTCACAGATACGCAGTATTTT,CAFPVTDTQYF
.,TRBV27,.,TRBJ1-2,TGTGCCAGCAGTTTAGCAGGGACGGGCTATGGCTACACCTTC,CASSLAGTGYGYTF
.,TRBV12-3/TRBV12-4,.,TRBJ2-3,TGTGCCAGCAGTGCGACAGAAGATACGCAGTATTTT,CASSATEDTQYF
TRBD1,TRBV5-6,.,TRBJ1-1,TGTGCCAGCAGGGAGACAGGGGGCCTTGAAGCTTTCTTT,CASRETGGLEAFF
.,TRBV6-5,.,TRBJ1-2,TGTGCCAGCAGTTCCCAGGGCGGCGGGGAGGGCTACACCTTC,CASSSQGGGEGYTF
TRBD2,TRBV27,once,TRBJ2-1,TGTGCCAGCAGTACTAGCGGGGGGGAGTCCTACAATGAGCAGTTCTTC,CASSTSGGESYNEQFF
TRBD2,TRBV7-9,.,TRBJ2-3,TGTGCCAGCAGCTTAAACGCGGGGGTCTTCACAGATACGCAGTATTTT,CASSLNAGVFTDTQYF
TRBD2,TRBV6-4,.,TRBJ2-3,TGTGCCAGCAGTGAGTCTAGCGGAAGCACAGATACGCAGTATTTT,CASSESSGSTDTQYF
.,TRBV9,.,TRBJ2-1,TGTGCCAGCAGCGTAGGGTCTGAGCAGTTCTTC,CASSVGSEQFF
.,TRBV5-1,.,TRBJ1-1,TGCGCCAGCAGCTTGGGCCCACAGGTCAGGGGCACTGAAGCTTTCTTT,CASSLGPQVRGTEAFF
TRBD2,TRBV7-6,.,TRBJ2-3,TGTGCCAGCAGCTTAGAGGCTAGCGGGGGCACAGATACGCAGTATTTT,CASSLEASGGTDTQYF
.,TRBV4-3,.,TRBJ2-5,TGCGCCAGCAGCCAAGCCGGTTGGGGGGCCGGAGAGACCCAGTACTTC,CASSQAGWGAGETQYF
TRBD1,TRBV7-9,.,TRBJ1-6,TGTGCCAGCCGCCCCCACGACTGGGAGGGGGCTGGATCACCCCTCCACTTT,CASRPHDWEGAGSPLHF
.,TRBV16,few,TRBJ1-5,TGTGCCAGCAGCGCGTTACAGGGTAGCAATCAGCCCCAGCATTTT,CASSALQGSNQPQHF
TRBD2,TRBV4-2,.,TRBJ2-3,TGTGCCAGCACCCCGACTAGCGGTTCCCACACAGATACGCAGTATTTT,CASTPTSGSHTDTQYF
TRBD1,TRBV4-2,.,TRBJ1-1,TGTGCCAGCGGACTGCCCTCCGGGACAGAAAACACTGAAGCTTTCTTT,CASGLPSGTENTEAFF
.,TRBV6-2/TRBV6-3,.,TRBJ2-1,TGTGCCAGCAGTTACGGCGCGGGCTCCTACAATGAGCAGTTCTTC,CASSYGAGSYNEQFF
TRBD1,TRBV4-3,.,TRBJ1-1,TGCGCCAGCAGCGAACGGGAGACAGGGGGCTACACTGAAGCTTTCTTT,CASSERETGGYTEAFF
.,TRBV28,.,TRBJ2-7,TGTGCCAGCAGAGGGACGAACGTCTACGAGCAGTACTTC,CASRGTNVYEQYF
.,TRBV7-9,.,TRBJ1-1,TGTGCCAGCAGCCACCCGACAGTGGGGATAACTGAAGCTTTCTTT,CASSHPTVGITEAFF
.,TRBV6-6,.,TRBJ1-6,TGTGCCAGCAGCACCCTACGTGCGGGAGGCTGGTCACCCCTCCACTTT,CASSTLRAGGWSPLHF
.,TRBV29-1,.,TRBJ1-3,TGCAGCGAACGGGGGGTCGGTGGAAACACCATATATTTT,CSERGVGGNTIYF
.,TRBV4-3,.,TRBJ2-3,TGCGCCAGCAGCCAAGAGGCCAGCACAGATACGCAGTATTTT,CASSQEASTDTQYF
.,TRBV10-1,.,TRBJ1-1,TGCGCCAGCAGTGAGCCGACCAGGTTGAACACTGAAGCTTTCTTT,CASSEPTRLNTEAFF
.,TRBV5-4,.,TRBJ1-2,TGTGCCAGCAATTCGGGCTATGGCTACACCTTC,CASNSGYGYTF
.,TRBV6-5,.,TRBJ2-7,TGTGCCAGCAGCCATAGGGCGAGGGACTACGAGCAGTACTTC,CASSHRARDYEQYF
.,TRBV7-2,.,TRBJ2-7,TGTGCCAGCAGCCTGTCCGTAAGAGGGACTTTCTACGAGCAGTACTTC,CASSLSVRGTFYEQYF
TRBD2,TRBV19,once,TRBJ2-3,TGTGCCAGTAGTATAGACCGTAGCGGGGCAGATACGCAGTATTTT,CASSIDRSGADTQYF
TRBD2,TRBV4-2,few,TRBJ2-1,TGTGCCAGCAGCCAAGTACTAGCGGGGGAGGGGAATGAGCAGTTCTTC,CASSQVLAGEGNEQFF
.,TRBV14,.,TRBJ1-3,TGTGCCAGCAGAAAAGGCGCTCCTCTCTCTGGAAACACCATATATTTT,CASRKGAPLSGNTIYF
.,TRBV9,.,TRBJ2-2,TGTGCCAGCAGCGTAGGGCGGTCTTCGAACACCGGGGAGCTGTTTTTT,CASSVGRSSNTGELFF
.,TRBV7-3,large,TRBJ1-2,TGTGCCAGCAGCTTAATTGCCGGGACGCAGGGCTACACCTTC,CASSLIAGTQGYTF
TRBD1,TRBV4-3,.,TRBJ1-5,TGCGCCAGCAGCCAAGGGACAGGGGGCGATCAGCCCCAGCATTTT,CASSQGTGGDQPQHF
.,TRBV4-1,.,TRBJ2-2,TGCGCCAGCAGCCTTCGGGGGAACACCGGGGAGCTGTTTTTT,CASSLRGNTGELFF
TRBD1,TRBV4-3,.,TRBJ1-2,TGCGCCAGCAGTCAAGGACCGGGACAGGGTGTTTACGGCTACACCTTC,CASSQGPGQGVYGYTF
.,TRBV18,many,TRBJ1-1,TGTGCCAGCTCGCCGGAGGGGGAGGCACACACTGAAGCTTTCTTT,CASSPEGEAHTEAFF